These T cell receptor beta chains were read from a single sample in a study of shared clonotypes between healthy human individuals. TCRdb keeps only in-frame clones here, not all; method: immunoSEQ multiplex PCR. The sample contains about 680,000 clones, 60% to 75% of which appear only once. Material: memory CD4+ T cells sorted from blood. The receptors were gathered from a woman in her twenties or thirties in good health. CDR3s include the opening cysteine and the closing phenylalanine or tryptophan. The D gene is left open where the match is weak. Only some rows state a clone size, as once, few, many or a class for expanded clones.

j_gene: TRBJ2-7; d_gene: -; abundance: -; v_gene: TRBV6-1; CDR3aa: CASSEGGGSDEQYF; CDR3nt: TGTGCCAGCAGTGAAGGGGGGGGCTCGGACGAGCAGTACTTC
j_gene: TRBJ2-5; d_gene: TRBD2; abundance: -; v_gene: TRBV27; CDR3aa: CASSPRSASGRETQYF; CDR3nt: TGTGCCAGCAGTCCCAGGTCGGCTAGCGGGAGGGAGACCCAGTACTTC
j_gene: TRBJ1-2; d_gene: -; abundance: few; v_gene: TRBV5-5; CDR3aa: CASSLVGTDYGYTF; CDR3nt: TGTGCCAGCAGCTTGGTAGGGACCGACTATGGCTACACCTTC
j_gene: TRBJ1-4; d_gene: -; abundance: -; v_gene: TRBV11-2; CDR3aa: CASSPPGRLVEKLFF; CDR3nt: TGTGCCAGCAGCCCCCCGGGCCGGCTGGTTGAAAAACTGTTTTTT
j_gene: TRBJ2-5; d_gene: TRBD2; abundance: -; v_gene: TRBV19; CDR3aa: CASSPSGTQETQYF; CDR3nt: TGTGCCAGTAGCCCTAGCGGTACACAAGAGACCCAGTACTTC
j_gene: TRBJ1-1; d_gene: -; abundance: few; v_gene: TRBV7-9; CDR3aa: CASSREGVLNTEAFF; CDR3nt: TGTGCCAGCTCTCGTGAGGGGGTCCTGAACACTGAAGCTTTCTTT
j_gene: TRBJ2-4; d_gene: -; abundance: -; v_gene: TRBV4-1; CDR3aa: CASSQGTGRSAKNIQYF; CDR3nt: TGCGCCAGCAGCCAAGGTACAGGACGGTCGGCCAAAAACATTCAGTACTTC
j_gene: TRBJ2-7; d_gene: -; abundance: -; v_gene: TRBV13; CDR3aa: CASKIAFTGTTYEQYF; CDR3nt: TGTGCCAGCAAAATTGCCTTTACCGGGACCACCTACGAGCAGTACTTC
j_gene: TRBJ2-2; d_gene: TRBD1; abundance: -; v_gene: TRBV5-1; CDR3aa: CASSRNRGQGELFF; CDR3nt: TGCGCCAGCAGCAGAAATAGGGGGCAAGGGGAGCTGTTTTTT
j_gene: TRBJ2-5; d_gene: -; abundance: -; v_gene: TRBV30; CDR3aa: CALENPGAGRQTQYF; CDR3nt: TGTGCCTTGGAAAACCCTGGGGCAGGGAGACAGACCCAGTACTTC
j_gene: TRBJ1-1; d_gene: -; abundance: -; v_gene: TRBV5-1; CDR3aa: CASRMGREYTEAFF; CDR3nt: TGCGCCAGCAGAATGGGCAGGGAGTACACTGAAGCTTTCTTT
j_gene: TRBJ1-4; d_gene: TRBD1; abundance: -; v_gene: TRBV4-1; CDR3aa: CASSQDTKGANEKLFF; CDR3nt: TGCGCCAGCAGCCAAGATACGAAGGGGGCGAATGAAAAACTGTTTTTT
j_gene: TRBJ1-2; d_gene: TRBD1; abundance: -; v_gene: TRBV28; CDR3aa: CASSSGTGRGYTF; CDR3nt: TGTGCCAGCAGTTCCGGGACAGGGCGGGGCTACACCTTC
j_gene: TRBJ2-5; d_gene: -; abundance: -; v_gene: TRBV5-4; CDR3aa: CASSSGTQETQYF; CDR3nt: TGTGCCAGCAGTTCTGGCACCCAAGAGACCCAGTACTTC
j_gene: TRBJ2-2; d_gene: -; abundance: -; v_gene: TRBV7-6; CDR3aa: CASSFSGSWKTGELFF; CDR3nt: TGTGCCAGCAGCTTTTCTGGAAGTTGGAAAACCGGGGAGCTGTTTTTT
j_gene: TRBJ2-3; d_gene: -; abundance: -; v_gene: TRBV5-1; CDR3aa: CASSYRDLMQGDTQYF; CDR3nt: TGCGCCAGCAGCTACCGGGACCTCATGCAGGGAGATACGCAGTATTTT
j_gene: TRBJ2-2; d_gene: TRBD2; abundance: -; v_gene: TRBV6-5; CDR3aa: CATSLLAGGTGELFF; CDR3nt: TGTGCCACGTCCCTACTAGCGGGAGGAACCGGGGAGCTGTTTTTT
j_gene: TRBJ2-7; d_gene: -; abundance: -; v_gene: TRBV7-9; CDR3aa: CASSLWGSSYEQYF; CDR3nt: TGTGCCAGCAGCTTATGGGGGAGCTCCTACGAGCAGTACTTC
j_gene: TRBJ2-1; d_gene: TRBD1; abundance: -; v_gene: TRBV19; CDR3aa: CASSRGQGSSYNEQFF; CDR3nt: TGTGCCAGTAGTAGGGGACAGGGATCTTCCTACAATGAGCAGTTCTTC
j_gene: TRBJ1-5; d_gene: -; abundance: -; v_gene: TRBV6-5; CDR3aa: CASRKGGTSNQPQHF; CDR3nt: TGTGCCAGCAGAAAGGGAGGGACTAGCAATCAGCCCCAGCATTTT
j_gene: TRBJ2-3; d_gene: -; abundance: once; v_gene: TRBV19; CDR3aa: CASSIRPDTQYF; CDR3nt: TGTGCCAGTAGTATAAGGCCAGATACGCAGTATTTT
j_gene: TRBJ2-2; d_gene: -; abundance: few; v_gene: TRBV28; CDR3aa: CASRSGPNTGELFF; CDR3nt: TGTGCCAGTCGTAGCGGACCGAACACCGGGGAGCTGTTTTTT
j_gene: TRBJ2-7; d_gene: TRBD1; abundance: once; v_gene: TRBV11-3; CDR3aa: CASSRTGGQGYEQYF; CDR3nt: TGTGCCAGCAGTCGAACAGGGGGCCAGGGCTACGAGCAGTACTTC
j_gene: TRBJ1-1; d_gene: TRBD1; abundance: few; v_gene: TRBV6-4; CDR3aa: CASSDGTGVTEAFF; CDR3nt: TGTGCCAGCAGTGACGGGACAGGGGTTACTGAAGCTTTCTTT
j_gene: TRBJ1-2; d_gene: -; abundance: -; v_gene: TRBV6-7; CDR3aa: CASSYTGPRGNYGYTF; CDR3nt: TGTGCCAGCAGTTACACGGGACCGCGCGGAAACTATGGCTACACCTTC
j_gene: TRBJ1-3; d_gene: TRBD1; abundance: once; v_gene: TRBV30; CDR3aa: CAWSPNLPRGFGNTIYF; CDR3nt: TGTGCCTGGAGCCCCAACCTCCCCAGGGGGTTTGGAAACACCATATATTTT
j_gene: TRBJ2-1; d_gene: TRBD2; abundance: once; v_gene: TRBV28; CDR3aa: CASSPSGTNYNEQFF; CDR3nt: TGTGCCAGCAGCCCTAGCGGGACTAACTACAATGAGCAGTTCTTC
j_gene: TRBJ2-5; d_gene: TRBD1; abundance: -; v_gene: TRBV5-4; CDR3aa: CASSMDRVWETQYF; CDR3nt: TGTGCCAGCAGCATGGACAGGGTGTGGGAGACCCAGTACTTC
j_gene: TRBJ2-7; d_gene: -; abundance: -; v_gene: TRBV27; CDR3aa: CAGRRQRPYEQYF; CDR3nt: TGTGCCGGGAGGAGACAGCGGCCGTACGAGCAGTACTTC
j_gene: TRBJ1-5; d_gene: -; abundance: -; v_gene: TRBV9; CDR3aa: CASSPTAYSNQPQHF; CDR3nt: TGTGCCAGCAGCCCGACGGCTTATAGCAATCAGCCCCAGCATTTT
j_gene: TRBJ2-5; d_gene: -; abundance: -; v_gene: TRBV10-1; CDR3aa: CASSESLDPEETQYF; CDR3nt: TGCGCCAGCAGTGAGTCTCTAGACCCCGAAGAGACCCAGTACTTC
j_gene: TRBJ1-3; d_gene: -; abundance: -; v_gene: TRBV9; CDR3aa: CASSRVAGRSGNTIYF; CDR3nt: TGTGCCAGCAGCCGGGTAGCAGGGCGCTCTGGAAACACCATATATTTT
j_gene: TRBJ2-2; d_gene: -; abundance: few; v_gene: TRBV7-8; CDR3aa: CASRGANTGELFF; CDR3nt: TGTGCCAGCAGGGGAGCGAACACCGGGGAGCTGTTTTTT
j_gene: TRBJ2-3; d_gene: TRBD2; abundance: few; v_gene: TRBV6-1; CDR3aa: CASRRLAGGIDTQYF; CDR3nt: TGTGCCAGCAGAAGATTAGCGGGAGGCATAGATACGCAGTATTTT
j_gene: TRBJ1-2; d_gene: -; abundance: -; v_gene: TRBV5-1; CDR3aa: CASSLGRAPILNYGYTF; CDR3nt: TGCGCCAGCAGCTTGGGCAGGGCCCCAATTCTAAACTATGGCTACACCTTC
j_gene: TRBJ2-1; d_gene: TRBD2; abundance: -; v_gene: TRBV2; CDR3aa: CASRGLAYDNEQFF; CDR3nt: TGTGCCAGCAGGGGACTAGCCTATGACAATGAGCAGTTCTTC
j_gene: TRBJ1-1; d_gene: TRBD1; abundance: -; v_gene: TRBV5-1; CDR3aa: CASSWGDRDNTEAFF; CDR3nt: TGCGCCAGCAGCTGGGGGGACAGGGATAACACTGAAGCTTTCTTT
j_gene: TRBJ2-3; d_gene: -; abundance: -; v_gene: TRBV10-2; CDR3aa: CASGYGSGGDTQYF; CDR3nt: TGCGCCAGCGGATATGGGTCGGGTGGAGATACGCAGTATTTT
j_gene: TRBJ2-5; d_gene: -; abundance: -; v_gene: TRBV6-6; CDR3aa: CASGPGTWETQYF; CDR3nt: TGTGCCAGCGGCCCGGGGACCTGGGAGACCCAGTACTTC
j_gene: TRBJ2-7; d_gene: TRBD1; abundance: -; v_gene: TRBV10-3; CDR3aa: CATSGQGAYEQYF; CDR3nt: TGTGCCACCTCCGGACAGGGGGCTTACGAGCAGTACTTC
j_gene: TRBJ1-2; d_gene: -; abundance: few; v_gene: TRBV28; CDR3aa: CASSARVGGYTF; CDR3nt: TGTGCCAGCAGTGCCAGGGTTGGTGGCTACACCTTC
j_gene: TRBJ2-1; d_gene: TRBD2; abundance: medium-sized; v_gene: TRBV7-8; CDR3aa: CASSLKVTSGGGRNEQFF; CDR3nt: TGTGCCAGCAGCTTAAAGGTGACTAGCGGGGGGGGTAGGAATGAGCAGTTCTTC
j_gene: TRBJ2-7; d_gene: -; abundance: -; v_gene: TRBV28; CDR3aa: CASRIDREAYEQYF; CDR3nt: TGTGCCAGCAGGATCGACAGGGAGGCCTACGAGCAGTACTTC
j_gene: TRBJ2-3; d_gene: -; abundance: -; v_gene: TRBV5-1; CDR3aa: CASSLVLGGTQYF; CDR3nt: TGCGCCAGCAGCTTGGTGTTGGGAGGTACGCAGTATTTT
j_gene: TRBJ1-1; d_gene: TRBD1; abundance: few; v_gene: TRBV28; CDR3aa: CASRRTGGISNTEAFF; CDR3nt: TGTGCCAGCAGGCGTACAGGGGGGATTTCAAACACTGAAGCTTTCTTT
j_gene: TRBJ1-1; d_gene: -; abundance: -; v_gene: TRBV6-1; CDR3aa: CASSAGSGYTEAFF; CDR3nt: TGTGCCAGCAGTGCAGGAAGTGGGTACACTGAAGCTTTCTTT
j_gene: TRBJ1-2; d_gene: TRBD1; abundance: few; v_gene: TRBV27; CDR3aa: CASRQPGGTYGYTF; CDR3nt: TGTGCCAGCAGACAGCCAGGGGGGACCTATGGCTACACCTTC
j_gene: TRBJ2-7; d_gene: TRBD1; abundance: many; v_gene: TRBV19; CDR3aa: CASSPSGTGVLYEQYF; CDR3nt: TGTGCCAGTAGTCCCTCCGGGACAGGGGTTCTGTACGAGCAGTACTTC
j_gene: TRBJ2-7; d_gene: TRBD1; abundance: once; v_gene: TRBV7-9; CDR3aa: CASSTWDRGFDEQYF; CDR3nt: TGTGCCAGCAGCACCTGGGACAGGGGTTTCGACGAGCAGTACTTC